This T cell receptor (beta chain) was captured in a study of blood T cells in healthy people across ages. It was with a sample-barcoded 5' primer and a J-beta primer mix that a second PCR of roughly 6 to 12 cycles was run. TCRdb itself ran the 5' RACE reads through MiXCR, one entry per CDR3 protein. Of some 750,000 distinct CDR3 sequences detected, 22% appear once; the ten largest clones hold 20% to 25%. The table lists this clonotype with a few counts. Since no conserved phenylalanine or tryptophan closes the CDR3, a read error is the likely cause. The source of this sequence is an older man in good health. Sequencing input: blood.

DNA of the CDR3: TGTGCCAGCAGATCCTCACTAGCGGCGTACCAAGAGACCCAGTACTTG. Translated: CASRSSLAAYQETQYL. The rearrangement uses TRBV12-3 or TRBV12-4 and TRBJ2-5; 8 bases map to TRBD2. The CDR3 length is 16 residues. The V and J ends lost 6 bases and 0 bases, in that order; junction bases with no gene match: 9.